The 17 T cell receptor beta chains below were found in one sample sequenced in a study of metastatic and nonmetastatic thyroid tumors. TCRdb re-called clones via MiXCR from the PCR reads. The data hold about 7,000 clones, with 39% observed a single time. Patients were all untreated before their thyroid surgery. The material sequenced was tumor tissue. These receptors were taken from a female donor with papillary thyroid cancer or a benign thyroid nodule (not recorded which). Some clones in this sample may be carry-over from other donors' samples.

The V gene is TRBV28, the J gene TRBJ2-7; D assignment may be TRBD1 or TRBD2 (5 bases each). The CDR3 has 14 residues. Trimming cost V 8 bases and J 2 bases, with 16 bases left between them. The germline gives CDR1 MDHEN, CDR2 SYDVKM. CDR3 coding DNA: TGTGCCAGCTGTTCACGGGACGGAGCCTACGAGCAGTACTTC. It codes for CASCSRDGAYEQYF.

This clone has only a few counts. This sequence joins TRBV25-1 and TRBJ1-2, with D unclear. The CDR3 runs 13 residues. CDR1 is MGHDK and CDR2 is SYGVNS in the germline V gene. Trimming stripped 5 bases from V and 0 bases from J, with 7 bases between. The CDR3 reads CASSLGTNYGYTF. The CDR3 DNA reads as TGTGCCAGCAGTCTCGGAACTAACTATGGCTACACCTTC.

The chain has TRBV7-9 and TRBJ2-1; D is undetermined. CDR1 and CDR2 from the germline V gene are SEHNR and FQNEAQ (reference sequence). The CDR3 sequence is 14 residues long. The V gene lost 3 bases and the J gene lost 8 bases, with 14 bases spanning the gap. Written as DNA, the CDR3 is TGTGCCAGCAGCTTTGGTACAGCATCGGATGAGCAGTTCTTC. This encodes CASSFGTASDEQFF. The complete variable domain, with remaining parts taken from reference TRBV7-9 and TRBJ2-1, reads DTGVSQNPRHKITKRGQNVTFRCDPISEHNRLYWYRQTLGQGPEFLTYFQNEAQLEKSRLLSDRFSAERPKGSFSTLEIQRTEQGDSAMYLCASSFGTASDEQFFGPGTRLTVL.

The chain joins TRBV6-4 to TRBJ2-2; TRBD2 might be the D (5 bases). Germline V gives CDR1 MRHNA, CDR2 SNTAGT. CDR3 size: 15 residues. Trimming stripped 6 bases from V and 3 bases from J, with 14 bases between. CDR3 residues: CASRFRLEDTGELFF. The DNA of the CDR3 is TGTGCCAGCAGATTTCGGTTGGAGGACACCGGGGAGCTGTTTTTT.

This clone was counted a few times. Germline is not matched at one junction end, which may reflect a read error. DNA for the CDR3: TGTACCAGCAGTTCCCTCTCATGGGGGGGACATGGCTACACCTTC. Protein product: CTSSSLSWGGHGYTF. The rearrangement links TRBV28 to TRBJ1-2; tentative D call: TRBD1 (5 bases). Per germline, CDR1 MDHEN and CDR2 SYDVKM. The CDR3 has 15 amino acids.

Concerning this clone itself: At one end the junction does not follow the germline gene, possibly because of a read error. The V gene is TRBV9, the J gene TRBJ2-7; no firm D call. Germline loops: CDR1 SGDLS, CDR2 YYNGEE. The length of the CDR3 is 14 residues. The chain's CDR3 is CARSPHPGSYELYF. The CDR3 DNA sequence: TGTGCCAGGAGCCCCCACCCCGGCTCCTACGAGCTGTACTTC.

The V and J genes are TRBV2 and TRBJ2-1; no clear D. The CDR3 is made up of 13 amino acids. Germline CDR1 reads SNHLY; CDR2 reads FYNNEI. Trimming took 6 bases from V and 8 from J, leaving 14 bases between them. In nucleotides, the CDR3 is TGTGCCAGCAGCCTGGATTATACCGATGAGCAGTTCTTC. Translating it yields CASSLDYTDEQFF.

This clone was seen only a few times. CDR3 DNA: TGTGCCAGCGGAGGAGGGGGACTAGCGGACCCCTACGAGCAGTACTTC. Translating gives CASGGGGLADPYEQYF. This sequence joins TRBV28 and TRBJ2-7; the match to TRBD2 covers 11 bases. Looked up from germline, CDR1 is MDHEN and CDR2 is SYDVKM. The CDR3 has 16 residues. Unmatched junction bases numbered 11, after V lost 8 bases and J lost 2 bases.

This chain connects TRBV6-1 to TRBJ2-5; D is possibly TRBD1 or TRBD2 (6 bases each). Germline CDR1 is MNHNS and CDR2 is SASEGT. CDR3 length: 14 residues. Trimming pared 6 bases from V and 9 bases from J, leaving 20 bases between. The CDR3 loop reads CASRPSGAPGAQYF. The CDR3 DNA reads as TGTGCCAGCAGGCCCTCGGGGGCTCCGGGGGCCCAGTACTTC.

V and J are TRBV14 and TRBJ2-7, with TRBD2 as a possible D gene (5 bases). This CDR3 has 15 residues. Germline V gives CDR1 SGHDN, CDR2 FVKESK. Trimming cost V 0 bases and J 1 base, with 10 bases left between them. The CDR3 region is CASSQEPRTSYEQYF. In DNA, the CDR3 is TGTGCCAGCAGCCAAGAGCCCCGGACTTCCTACGAGCAGTACTTC.

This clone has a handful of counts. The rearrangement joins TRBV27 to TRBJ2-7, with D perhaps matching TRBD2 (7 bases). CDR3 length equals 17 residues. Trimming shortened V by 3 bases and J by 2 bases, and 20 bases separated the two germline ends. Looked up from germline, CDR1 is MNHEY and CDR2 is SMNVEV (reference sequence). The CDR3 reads CASSFRGGTNPPYEQYF. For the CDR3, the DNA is TGTGCCAGCAGTTTTAGGGGAGGGACAAATCCTCCCTACGAGCAGTACTTC.

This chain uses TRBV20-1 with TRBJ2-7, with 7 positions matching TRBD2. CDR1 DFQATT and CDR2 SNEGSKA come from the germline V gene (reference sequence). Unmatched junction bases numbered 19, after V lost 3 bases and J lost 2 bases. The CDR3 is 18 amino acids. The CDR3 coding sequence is TGCAGTGCTAGGGGCGGCTTCGCGGGAGCCGAATCTCCCTACGAGCAGTACTTC. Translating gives CSARGGFAGAESPYEQYF.

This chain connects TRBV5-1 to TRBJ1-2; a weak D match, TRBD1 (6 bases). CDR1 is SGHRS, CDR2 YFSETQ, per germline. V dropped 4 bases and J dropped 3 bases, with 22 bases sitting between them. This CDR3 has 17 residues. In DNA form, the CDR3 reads TGCGCCAGCAGCGCCTTCCACCAATACAGGGAGGACTATGGCTACACCTTC. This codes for CASSAFHQYREDYGYTF.

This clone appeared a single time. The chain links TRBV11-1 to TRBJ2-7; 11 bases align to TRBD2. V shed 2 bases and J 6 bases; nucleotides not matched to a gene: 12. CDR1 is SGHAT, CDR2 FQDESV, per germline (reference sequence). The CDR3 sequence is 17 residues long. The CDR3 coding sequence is TGTGCCAGCAGCTTATCCGTTGGGACTAGCGGCGCAAGCGAGCAGTACTTC. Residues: CASSLSVGTSGASEQYF.

As DNA, the CDR3 is TGTGCCAGCAGCTTAGAGACAGGTGCCTTTGCAACTAATGAAAAACTGTTTTTT. Translated, it gives CASSLETGAFATNEKLFF. The chain combines TRBV11-3 with TRBJ1-4; D is possibly TRBD1 (6 bases). Trimming took 0 bases from V and 0 from J, leaving 14 bases between them. The CDR3 contains 18 residues. Looked up from germline, CDR1 is SGHNT and CDR2 is YENEEA.

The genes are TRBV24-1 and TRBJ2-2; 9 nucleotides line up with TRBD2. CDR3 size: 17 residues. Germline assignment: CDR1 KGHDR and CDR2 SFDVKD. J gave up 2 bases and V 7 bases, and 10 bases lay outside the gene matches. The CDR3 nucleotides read TGTGCCACCAGCTCACCCGGGACTAGCAGAAACACCGGGGAGCTGTTTTTT. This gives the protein CATSSPGTSRNTGELFF.

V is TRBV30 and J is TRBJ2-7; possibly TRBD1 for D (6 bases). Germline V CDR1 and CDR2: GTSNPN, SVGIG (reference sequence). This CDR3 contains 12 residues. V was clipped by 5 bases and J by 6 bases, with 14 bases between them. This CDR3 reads CAWAQGQREQYV. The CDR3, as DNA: TGTGCCTGGGCTCAGGGGCAGCGCGAGCAGTACGTC.